Below, 26 T cell receptor beta chains from the same sample are listed, as sequenced in a study of T-cell memory formation after mild COVID-19. TCRdb re-called the 5' RACE reads through MiXCR, storing one row per CDR3 protein. The table shows a few hundred thousand distinct CDR3 sequences, with approximately 15% occurring only once. Sequenced input: PBMCs or a T cell subset sorted from them (not recorded which). The receptors shown here come from a man between 18 and 35 years old who had mild COVID-19 (a few samples of this study predate the infection). Cell type and time point are not known.

The genes are TRBV6-5 and TRBJ2-1; 7 positions match TRBD1. Germline V gene sequence: CDR1 MNHEY, CDR2 SVGAGI. Trimming at V came to 6 bases and at J to 3 bases, leaving 8 bases not matched to a gene. The CDR3 consists of 15 residues. The CDR3 here is CASSGATGVYNEQFF. The DNA for the CDR3 is TGTGCCAGCAGCGGAGCCACAGGGGTCTACAATGAGCAGTTCTTC.

The gene calls are TRBV11-2 and TRBJ2-1; D remains unclear. From germline, CDR1 is SGHAT and CDR2 FQNNGV. V was trimmed by 5 bases and J by 4 bases, leaving 12 bases between them. The CDR3 runs 14 residues. This chain's CDR3 is CASSPLRQYNEQFF. The CDR3 DNA sequence: TGTGCCAGCAGCCCGCTGCGACAATACAATGAGCAGTTCTTC.

This rearrangement joins TRBV6-5 to TRBJ2-5; D may match TRBD1 or TRBD2 (5 bases each). Germline V lookup: CDR1 MNHEY, CDR2 SVGAGI. The CDR3 extends over 16 amino acids. The V end was cut by 0 bases, the J end by 5 bases, with 16 bases between. CDR3 nucleotide sequence: TGTGCCAGCAGTTACTCCGGGGCTCTAGGGTTGGAGACCCAGTACTTC. Translating it yields CASSYSGALGLETQYF.

This chain connects TRBV5-5 to TRBJ2-7; D is unresolved. CDR3 length: 15 residues. The V end lost 0 bases, the J end lost 2 bases, and 12 bases lay between the germline ends. The germline gives CDR1 SGHKS, CDR2 YYEKEE (reference sequence). CDR3 region: CASSLAVSRAYEQYF. Written as DNA, the CDR3 is TGTGCCAGCAGCTTGGCCGTGTCTCGTGCCTACGAGCAGTACTTC. The full variable domain, in which reference TRBV5-5 and TRBJ2-7 provide the parts outside the CDR3, is DAGVTQSPTHLIKTRGQQVTLRCSPISGHKSVSWYQQVLGQGPQFIFQYYEKEERGRGNFPDRFSARQFPNYSSELNVNALLLGDSALYLCASSLAVSRAYEQYFGPGTRLTVT.

This clonotype turned up a few times. The V call is TRBV5-1, the J call TRBJ2-3; D ambiguous. There are 14 residues in the CDR3. Germline V gene data show CDR1 as SGHRS and CDR2 as YFSETQ. With 0 bases removed from V and 2 bases from J, the gap between germline ends came to 7 bases. The CDR3 region has the DNA TGCGCCAGCAGCTTGGAGCAGATCACAGATACGCAGTATTTT. Its translation is CASSLEQITDTQYF. Looking up the rest from reference TRBV5-1 and TRBJ2-3 gives the full variable domain: KAGVTQTPRYLIKTRGQQVTLSCSPISGHRSVSWYQQTPGQGLQFLFEYFSETQRNKGNFPGRFSGRQFSNSRSEMNVSTLELGDSALYLCASSLEQITDTQYFGPGTRLTVL.

This clonotype turned up a few times. The chain carries TRBV3-1 and TRBJ1-6; possible D gene TRBD1, 6 bases. The ends were cut back, 1 base at V and 13 bases at J, with 20 bases in the middle. CDR3 length: 16 residues. Per germline, CDR1 LGHDT and CDR2 YNNKEL (reference sequence). The CDR3 DNA reads as TGTGCCAGCAGCCAAGGGAGAGACAGGTCCCACTTCCCCCTCCACTTT. As protein: CASSQGRDRSHFPLHF.

This clonotype has just a few counts. CDR3 nucleotides: TGTGCCAGCAGTTTCATGGGGGGCACTGAAGCTTTCTTT. Translating it yields CASSFMGGTEAFF. The rearrangement links TRBV12-3 or TRBV12-4 to TRBJ1-1; D is perhaps TRBD1 (5 bases). This CDR3 contains 13 residues. V lost 3 bases and J lost 4, with 9 bases in between.

This clonotype was counted between two and nine times. The chain is built from TRBV4-1 and TRBJ1-3, with D tentatively TRBD1 (5 bases). Germline CDR1 is MGHRA and CDR2 is YSYEKL. With 1 base removed from V and 1 base from J, the gap between germline ends came to 14 bases. CDR3 size: 17 residues. Here the CDR3 DNA reads TGCGCCAGCAGCCAAGTCGGACACCTTTCTTCTGGAAACACCATATATTTT. Translated: CASSQVGHLSSGNTIYF.

The J gene is TRBJ2-7, the V gene TRBV12-3 or TRBV12-4, with D perhaps TRBD1 (6 bases). The V end was cut by 4 bases, the J end by 4 bases, with 11 bases between. The CDR3 totals 13 residues. This CDR3 is CASSSTQGYEQYF. The CDR3 coding sequence is TGTGCCAGCAGTTCGACACAGGGTTACGAGCAGTACTTC.

The chain uses TRBV18 and TRBJ2-2, with a possible D match to TRBD1 (5 bases). Per germline, CDR1 KGHSH and CDR2 LQKENI. V gave up 2 bases and J gave up 6 bases, with 19 bases separating them. This CDR3 is built from 17 residues. The CDR3 DNA follows: TGTGCCAGCTCACCAGGGGTAAGACAGAAGATTGCCGGGGAGCTGTTTTTT. Amino acid sequence: CASSPGVRQKIAGELFF.

V usage is TRBV7-2 and J usage is TRBJ1-2; TRBD1 might be the D (6 bases). Germline CDR1 and CDR2: SGHTA and FQGNSA. The CDR3 is 14 amino acids. The ends were cut back, 5 bases at V and 4 bases at J, with 14 bases in the middle. The CDR3 here is CASSTGQSGYGYTF. The CDR3 DNA sequence: TGTGCCAGCAGCACTGGACAGAGTGGCTATGGCTACACCTTC.

This clonotype was detected ten times or more. The rearrangement joins TRBV5-1 to TRBJ2-7; possible D gene TRBD1, 6 bases. Germline V gene lookup returns CDR1 SGHRS and CDR2 YFSETQ. The CDR3 has 12 residues. Trimming stripped 0 bases from V and 9 bases from J, with 10 bases between. The CDR3 is CASSLDLGGQYF. In nucleotides, the CDR3 is TGCGCCAGCAGCTTGGATCTAGGGGGGCAGTACTTC.

The chain couples TRBV5-6 to TRBJ1-1; 8 nucleotides agree with TRBD1. Germline V gives CDR1 SGHDT, CDR2 YYEEEE. Trimming at V came to 5 bases and at J to 1 base, leaving 10 bases not matched to a gene. This CDR3 has 16 amino acids. The CDR3 spells CASSRQGAFRNTEAFF. The DNA of the CDR3 is TGTGCCAGCAGTCGGCAGGGGGCATTTCGGAACACTGAAGCTTTCTTT.

The chain joins TRBV29-1 to TRBJ2-5; 8 bases are shared with TRBD2. Germline V CDR1 and CDR2: SQVTM, ANQGSEA. V shed 3 bases, J shed 4 bases, and the junction held 4 bases outside the gene matches. This CDR3 is 13 amino acids long. CDR3 loop: CSVDGGAGETQYF. The CDR3 nucleotides read TGCAGCGTTGACGGGGGGGCGGGAGAGACCCAGTACTTC.

This clonotype was detected only a few times. J is TRBJ1-5 and V is TRBV2, with D possibly being TRBD1 (5 bases). The CDR3 contains 15 residues. In germline, CDR1 is SNHLY, CDR2 FYNNEI. Trimming removed 6 bases from V and 2 bases from J, with 14 bases in between. The CDR3 region is CASSSDRGGNQPQHF. The CDR3 DNA reads TGTGCCAGCAGCTCAGACCGAGGGGGCAATCAGCCCCAGCATTTT.

The CDR3 here is CASSQADRMNTEAFF. The CDR3 DNA follows: TGTGCCAGCAGCCAAGCCGATCGGATGAACACTGAAGCTTTCTTT. The rearrangement links TRBV3-1 to TRBJ1-1, with no clear D. CDR1 and CDR2 (germline): LGHDT, YNNKEL (reference sequence). This CDR3 is 15 amino acids long. V gave up 1 base and J gave up 0 bases, with 9 bases separating them. Together with reference TRBV3-1 and TRBJ1-1, the CDR3 gives the full variable domain: DTAVSQTPKYLVTQMGNDKSIKCEQNLGHDTMYWYKQDSKKFLKIMFSYNNKELIINETVPNRFSPKSPDKAHLNLHINSLELGDSAVYFCASSQADRMNTEAFFGQGTRLTVV.

This clonotype has more than one count but fewer than ten. The V gene is TRBV11-2, the J gene TRBJ1-4; D is perhaps TRBD1 (5 bases). Germline CDR1 is SGHAT and CDR2 is FQNNGV. With 4 bases removed from V and 8 bases from J, the gap between germline ends came to 20 bases. This CDR3 is built from 16 residues. CDR3: CASSSGRSTLAEKLFF. In DNA form, the CDR3 reads TGTGCCAGCAGCTCGGGACGCTCAACTCTTGCCGAAAAACTGTTTTTT.

The chain combines TRBV6-1 with TRBJ1-5; TRBD1 might be the D (6 bases). The CDR3 spans 18 residues. Trimming removed 10 bases from V and 9 bases from J, with 34 bases in between. CDR1 is MNHNS and CDR2 is SASEGT in the germline V gene. DNA of the CDR3: TGTGCCACCACGTATGGGACACGGGAAGGCTCAAGGATGTGGCCCCAGCATTTT. Protein: CATTYGTREGSRMWPQHF.

The rearrangement links TRBV5-1 to TRBJ1-1, with D unresolved. Germline loops: CDR1 SGHRS, CDR2 YFSETQ. This CDR3 is 12 amino acids long. V was pared by 4 bases and J by 6 bases, with 10 bases between. CDR3 residues: CASSHGAAEAFF. The CDR3 DNA sequence: TGCGCCAGCAGCCATGGAGCAGCTGAAGCTTTCTTT.

Comments on this clonotype: The limits of the CDR3 on the DNA are not certain, so only TCRdb's listed CDR3 is given. This sequence joins TRBV5-1 and TRBJ2-5; the D call in the table, TRBD2, was not verified against the DNA. Germline V gives CDR1 SGHRS, CDR2 YFSETQ. The CDR3 spans 16 amino acids, including both terminal residues. CDR3: CASSFGPGLPEETQYF.

This clonotype was counted ten times or more. This chain links TRBV6-6 with TRBJ2-7, with no clear D. Per germline, CDR1 MNHNY and CDR2 SVGAGI (reference sequence). CDR3 length: 11 amino acids. V lost 6 bases, J lost 7 bases, and 10 bases lay in between. The CDR3 sequence: CASRVLGEQYF. DNA for the CDR3: TGTGCCAGCAGGGTCCTTGGGGAGCAGTACTTC.

In its sample, this clonotype was seen many times. The V and J genes are TRBV5-1 and TRBJ1-1; 7 bases match TRBD1. V shed 4 bases and J 1 base; nucleotides not matched to a gene: 7. In germline, CDR1 is SGHRS, CDR2 YFSETQ. This CDR3 has 15 residues. DNA of the CDR3: TGCGCCAGCAGCCAGGATCCAGGGGGGAACACTGAAGCTTTCTTT. This sequence encodes CASSQDPGGNTEAFF.

This clonotype has a handful of counts. This chain links TRBV20-1 with TRBJ1-1, with TRBD1 matching over 8 bases. Trimming at V came to 2 bases and at J to 3 bases, leaving 11 bases not matched to a gene. There are 16 residues in the CDR3. CDR1 DFQATT and CDR2 SNEGSKA come from the germline V gene (reference sequence). CDR3 nucleotide sequence: TGCAGTGCTAGAAGCGCCGGGACAGGTACGGACACTGAAGCTTTCTTT. Its protein product is CSARSAGTGTDTEAFF.

In this sample, this clonotype turned up a few times. The chain uses TRBV5-1 and TRBJ2-5; perhaps D is TRBD1 or TRBD2 (5 bases each). This CDR3 contains 15 residues. Germline-derived CDR1 and CDR2 are SGHRS and YFSETQ. V was clipped by 7 bases and J by 4 bases, with 20 bases between them. CDR3 residues: CASSRRGLGGETQYF. CDR3 in DNA: TGCGCCAGCTCTCGAAGGGGTCTAGGAGGAGAGACCCAGTACTTC. The variable domain in full, completed from reference TRBV5-1 and TRBJ2-5, reads KAGVTQTPRYLIKTRGQQVTLSCSPISGHRSVSWYQQTPGQGLQFLFEYFSETQRNKGNFPGRFSGRQFSNSRSEMNVSTLELGDSALYLCASSRRGLGGETQYFGPGTRLLVL.

The chain is built from TRBV30 and TRBJ1-5; 7 bases are a match to TRBD1. With 1 base clipped from V and 7 bases from J, the junction kept 4 bases outside the gene matches. The CDR3 length is 13 residues. The germline CDR1 and CDR2 sequences are GTSNPN and SVGIG (reference sequence). In DNA, the CDR3 is TGTGCCTGGAGTGAGGGGGCCGAGCAGCCCCAGCATTTT. It codes for CAWSEGAEQPQHF.

This clonotype appeared a few times. The chain uses TRBV28 and TRBJ2-1; 12 bases are a match to TRBD2. CDR3 length equals 15 residues. V dropped 4 bases and J dropped 9; count of bases not matched to a gene: 7. The V gene's germline CDR1 is MDHEN and CDR2 SYDVKM. CDR3 sequence (DNA): TGTGCCAGCAGTTCGCTAGCGGGGGGGCCTATTGAGCAGTTCTTC. Amino acid sequence: CASSSLAGGPIEQFF.